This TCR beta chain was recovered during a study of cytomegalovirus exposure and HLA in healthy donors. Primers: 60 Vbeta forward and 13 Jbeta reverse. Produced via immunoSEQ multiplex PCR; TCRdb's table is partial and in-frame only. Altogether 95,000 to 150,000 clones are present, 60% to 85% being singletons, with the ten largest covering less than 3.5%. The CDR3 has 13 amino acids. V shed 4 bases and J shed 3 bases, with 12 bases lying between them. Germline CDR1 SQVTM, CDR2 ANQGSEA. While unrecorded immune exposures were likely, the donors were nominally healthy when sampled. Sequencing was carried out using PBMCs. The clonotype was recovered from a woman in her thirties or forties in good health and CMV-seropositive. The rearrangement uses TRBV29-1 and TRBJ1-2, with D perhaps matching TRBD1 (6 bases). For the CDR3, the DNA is TGCAGCGTTGTTGGGACACCGTACTATGGCTACACCTTC. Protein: CSVVGTPYYGYTF.